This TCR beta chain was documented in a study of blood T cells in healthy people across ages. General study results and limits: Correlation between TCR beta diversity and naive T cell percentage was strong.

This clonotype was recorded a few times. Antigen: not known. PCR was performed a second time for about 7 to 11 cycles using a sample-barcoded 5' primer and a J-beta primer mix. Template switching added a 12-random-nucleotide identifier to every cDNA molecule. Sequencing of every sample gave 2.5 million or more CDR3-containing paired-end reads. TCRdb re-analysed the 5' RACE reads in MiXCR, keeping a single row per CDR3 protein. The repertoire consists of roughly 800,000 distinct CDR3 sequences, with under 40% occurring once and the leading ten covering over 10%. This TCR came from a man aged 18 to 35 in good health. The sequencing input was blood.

CDR3: CASSSRQGSQPQHF. In nucleotides, the CDR3 is TGTGCCAGCAGTTCAAGACAGGGGTCGCAGCCCCAGCATTTT. The rearrangement uses TRBV5-6 and TRBJ1-5, with TRBD1 identical over 8 bases. The germline V gene has CDR1 SGHDT and CDR2 YYEEEE. With V trimmed by 5 bases and J by 7 bases, 8 bases remained unmatched. The CDR3 consists of 14 residues.